This entry is about one T cell receptor beta chain. The data were obtained in a study of blood T cell repertoires in COVID-19. The length of the CDR3 is 14 residues. The ends were cut back, 3 bases at V and 3 bases at J, with 14 bases in the middle. Germline V CDR1 and CDR2: SQVTM, ANQGSEA. The repertoire was sequenced with immunoSEQ multiplex PCR; TCRdb's copy has only in-frame clones and lacks some. Of approximately 260,000 clones detected, approximately 84% appear once; the ten largest clones hold roughly 3.5%. This sequence joins TRBV29-1 and TRBJ1-1; perhaps TRBD1 as D (6 bases). Sequenced sample: PBMCs or T cells enriched from blood (not recorded which). The TCR originated in a woman aged 35 to 49 with acute COVID-19. In DNA form, the CDR3 reads TGCAGCGTTGATCGAACAGGGACCTACACTGAAGCTTTCTTT. It codes for CSVDRTGTYTEAFF.